The rows below give T cell receptor beta chains drawn from one sample of a study of OX40 agonist ivuxolimab in advanced cancers. Profiling relied on immunoSEQ multiplex PCR, and the TCRdb table lists in-frame clones only, not all of them. The repertoire holds around 75,000 clones, with approximately 86% as singletons. The sequences come from CD4+ or CD8+ T cells sorted from blood, collected in a trial of the OX40 agonist ivuxolimab. The receptors were sampled from an adult with an advanced solid tumor such as melanoma, head and neck, liver or kidney cancer. The CDR3 runs from the conserved cysteine through the conserved F or W. Each record gives: CDR3 protein, CDR3 DNA, D gene, V gene, J gene, clone size. D genes are given only for firm matches. Size is stated for part of the rows, as once, few or many counts, or as a class when the clone is expanded.

CDR3 protein: CASSRDPFPQYF; CDR3 DNA: TGTGCCAGCAGCAGGGACCCGTTCCCGCAGTATTTT; D gene: .; V gene: TRBV5-4; J gene: TRBJ2-3; clone size: once
CDR3 protein: CASSRGTGISGANVLTF; CDR3 DNA: TGCGCCAGCAGCCGAGGGACAGGGATTTCTGGGGCCAACGTCCTGACTTTC; D gene: TRBD1; V gene: TRBV5-1; J gene: TRBJ2-6; clone size: few
CDR3 protein: CASSFDPNSQETQYF; CDR3 DNA: TGTGCCAGCAGCTTCGACCCGAACAGCCAAGAGACCCAGTACTTC; D gene: .; V gene: TRBV7-2; J gene: TRBJ2-5; clone size: .
CDR3 protein: CASSVQRGLTDTQYF; CDR3 DNA: TGTGCCAGCAGTGTACAGCGGGGGCTCACAGATACGCAGTATTTT; D gene: TRBD2; V gene: TRBV2; J gene: TRBJ2-3; clone size: .
CDR3 protein: CASRGLAGGGNEQFF; CDR3 DNA: TGTGCCAGCAGAGGACTAGCGGGGGGAGGGAATGAGCAGTTCTTC; D gene: TRBD2; V gene: TRBV6-1; J gene: TRBJ2-1; clone size: .
CDR3 protein: CASSLNREDTQYF; CDR3 DNA: TGTGCCAGCAGCTTAAACAGGGAGGATACGCAGTATTTT; D gene: .; V gene: TRBV7-3; J gene: TRBJ2-3; clone size: .
CDR3 protein: CASSSGPSSYNEQFF; CDR3 DNA: TGTGCCAGCAGTTCCGGGCCGAGCTCCTACAATGAGCAGTTCTTC; D gene: .; V gene: TRBV7-2; J gene: TRBJ2-1; clone size: .
CDR3 protein: CASSFQGPASYGYTF; CDR3 DNA: TGTGCCAGCAGTTTTCAAGGGCCGGCCTCCTATGGCTACACCTTC; D gene: .; V gene: TRBV28; J gene: TRBJ1-2; clone size: few
CDR3 protein: CSVEAGTWSNEQFF; CDR3 DNA: TGCAGCGTTGAGGCCGGGACTTGGAGCAATGAGCAGTTCTTC; D gene: .; V gene: TRBV29-1; J gene: TRBJ2-1; clone size: few
CDR3 protein: CASSIAGARYTEAFF; CDR3 DNA: TGTGCCAGTAGTATAGCTGGGGCGCGGTACACTGAAGCTTTCTTT; D gene: .; V gene: TRBV19; J gene: TRBJ1-1; clone size: .
CDR3 protein: CASSSWTGHQPQHF; CDR3 DNA: TGTGCCAGCAGTTCATGGACGGGGCACCAGCCCCAGCATTTT; D gene: .; V gene: TRBV28; J gene: TRBJ1-5; clone size: .
CDR3 protein: CASSQGTSGGAAGELFF; CDR3 DNA: TGTGCCAGCAGCCAAGGGACTAGCGGGGGGGCCGCCGGGGAGCTGTTTTTT; D gene: TRBD2; V gene: TRBV4-2; J gene: TRBJ2-2; clone size: once
CDR3 protein: CASRLDRMNTEAFF; CDR3 DNA: TGTGCCAGCAGATTGGACAGGATGAACACTGAAGCTTTCTTT; D gene: TRBD1; V gene: TRBV6-6; J gene: TRBJ1-1; clone size: .
CDR3 protein: CASSWGQGYEQYF; CDR3 DNA: TGTGCCAGCAGCTGGGGACAGGGGTACGAGCAGTACTTC; D gene: TRBD1; V gene: TRBV28; J gene: TRBJ2-7; clone size: once
CDR3 protein: CASSFTSGSLAEQFF; CDR3 DNA: TGTGCCAGCAGCTTCACTAGCGGGAGTTTGGCTGAGCAGTTCTTC; D gene: TRBD2; V gene: TRBV28; J gene: TRBJ2-1; clone size: .
CDR3 protein: CASSLTQENTEAFF; CDR3 DNA: TGTGCCAGCAGCCTAACGCAGGAGAACACTGAAGCTTTCTTT; D gene: .; V gene: TRBV28; J gene: TRBJ1-1; clone size: .
CDR3 protein: CASSENYNEQFF; CDR3 DNA: TGTGCCAGCAGCGAAAACTACAATGAGCAGTTCTTC; D gene: .; V gene: TRBV7-6; J gene: TRBJ2-1; clone size: .
CDR3 protein: CASSAGTQETQYF; CDR3 DNA: TGTGCCAGCAGCGCCGGGACTCAGGAGACCCAGTACTTC; D gene: .; V gene: TRBV6-6; J gene: TRBJ2-5; clone size: .
CDR3 protein: CASSSEGGTEAFF; CDR3 DNA: TGTGCCAGCAGCTCCGAGGGGGGAACTGAAGCTTTCTTT; D gene: .; V gene: TRBV2; J gene: TRBJ1-1; clone size: .
CDR3 protein: CAWSEDSFYGYTF; CDR3 DNA: TGTGCCTGGAGTGAGGACAGTTTCTATGGCTACACCTTC; D gene: .; V gene: TRBV30; J gene: TRBJ1-2; clone size: .
CDR3 protein: CASSIVGGRSGARSETQYF; CDR3 DNA: TGTGCCAGTAGTATAGTGGGGGGCCGTAGCGGGGCCCGATCAGAGACCCAGTACTTC; D gene: TRBD2; V gene: TRBV19; J gene: TRBJ2-5; clone size: .
CDR3 protein: CASSLLRGREQYF; CDR3 DNA: TGTGCCAGCAGCTTATTAAGAGGCAGGGAGCAGTACTTC; D gene: .; V gene: TRBV7-3; J gene: TRBJ2-7; clone size: .
CDR3 protein: CATSREEGLEQYF; CDR3 DNA: TGTGCCACCAGCAGAGAGGAAGGGCTTGAGCAGTACTTC; D gene: .; V gene: TRBV15; J gene: TRBJ2-7; clone size: .
CDR3 protein: CASSLPPAGGSFSYNEQFF; CDR3 DNA: TGTGCCAGCAGTTTACCACCGGCGGGGGGCTCGTTCTCCTACAATGAGCAGTTCTTC; D gene: TRBD2; V gene: TRBV28; J gene: TRBJ2-1; clone size: .
CDR3 protein: CASSAGARYQETQYF; CDR3 DNA: TGCGCCAGTAGCGCAGGGGCCAGGTACCAAGAGACCCAGTACTTC; D gene: .; V gene: TRBV5-1; J gene: TRBJ2-5; clone size: once
CDR3 protein: CASSARTGDNEQFF; CDR3 DNA: TGTGCCAGCAGTGCACGAACAGGGGACAATGAGCAGTTCTTC; D gene: TRBD1; V gene: TRBV13; J gene: TRBJ2-1; clone size: .